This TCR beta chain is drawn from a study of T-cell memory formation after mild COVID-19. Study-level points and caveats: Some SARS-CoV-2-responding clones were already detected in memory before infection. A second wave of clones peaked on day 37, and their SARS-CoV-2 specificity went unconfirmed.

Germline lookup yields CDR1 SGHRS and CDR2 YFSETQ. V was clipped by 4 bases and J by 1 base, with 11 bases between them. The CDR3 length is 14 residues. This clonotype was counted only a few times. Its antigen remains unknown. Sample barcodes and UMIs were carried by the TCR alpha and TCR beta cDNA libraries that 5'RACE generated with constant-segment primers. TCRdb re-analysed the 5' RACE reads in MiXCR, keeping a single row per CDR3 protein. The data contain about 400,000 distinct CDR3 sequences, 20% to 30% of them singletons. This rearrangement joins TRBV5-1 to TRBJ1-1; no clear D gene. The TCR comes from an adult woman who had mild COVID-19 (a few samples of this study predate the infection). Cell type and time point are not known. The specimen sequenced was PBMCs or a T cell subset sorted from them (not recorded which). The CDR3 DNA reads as TGCGCCAGCAGCAATCGGCGACAGAACACTGAAGCTTTCTTT. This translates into CASSNRRQNTEAFF.